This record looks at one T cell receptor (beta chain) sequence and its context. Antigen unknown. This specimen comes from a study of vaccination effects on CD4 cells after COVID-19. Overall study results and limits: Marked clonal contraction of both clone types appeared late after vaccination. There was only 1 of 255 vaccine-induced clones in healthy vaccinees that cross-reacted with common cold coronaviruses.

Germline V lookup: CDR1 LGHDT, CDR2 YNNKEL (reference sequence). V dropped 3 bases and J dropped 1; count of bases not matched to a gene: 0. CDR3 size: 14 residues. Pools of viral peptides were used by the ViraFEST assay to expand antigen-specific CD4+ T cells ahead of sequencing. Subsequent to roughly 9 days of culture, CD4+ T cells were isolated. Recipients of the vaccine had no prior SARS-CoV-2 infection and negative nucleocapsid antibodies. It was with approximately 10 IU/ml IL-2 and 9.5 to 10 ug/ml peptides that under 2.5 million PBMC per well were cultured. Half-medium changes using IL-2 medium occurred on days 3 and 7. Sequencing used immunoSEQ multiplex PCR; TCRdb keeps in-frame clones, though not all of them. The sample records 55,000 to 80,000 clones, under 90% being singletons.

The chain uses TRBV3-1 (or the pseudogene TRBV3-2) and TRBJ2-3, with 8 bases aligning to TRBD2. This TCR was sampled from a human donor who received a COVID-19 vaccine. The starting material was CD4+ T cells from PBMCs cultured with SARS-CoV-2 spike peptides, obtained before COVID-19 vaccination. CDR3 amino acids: CASSHGGGTDTQYF. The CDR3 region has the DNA TGTGCCAGCAGCCACGGGGGGGGCACAGATACGCAGTATTTT.